A single sample is the source of the 6 T cell receptor beta chains below, sequenced in a study of blood T cell repertoires in COVID-19. Sequencing used immunoSEQ multiplex PCR; TCRdb keeps in-frame clones, though not all of them. The sample holds some 210,000 clones, around 89% seen once. Sequencing was done on a sample of peripheral blood. These receptors came from a woman aged 40 to 50 with acute or convalescent COVID-19.

This clone was detected once. The chain recombines TRBV10-1 with TRBJ2-6; D is possibly TRBD1 (5 bases). The germline V and J ends were trimmed by 3 bases and 0 bases, with 15 bases remaining between them. The V gene's germline CDR1 is WNHNN and CDR2 SYGVQD (reference sequence). This CDR3 is built from 18 residues. CDR3 DNA sequence: TGCGCCAGCAGTGAACGACAGTCGTTCCCCTCTGGGGCCAACGTCCTGACTTTC. As protein: CASSERQSFPSGANVLTF.

The chain uses TRBV9 and TRBJ2-5; 11 nucleotides agree with TRBD2. The V segment lost 0 bases and the J segment 5 bases; nucleotides outside the gene matches: 6. Per germline, CDR1 SGDLS and CDR2 YYNGEE. The CDR3 covers 16 residues. The CDR3: CASSVAASGGRETQYF. The CDR3 nucleotides read TGTGCCAGCAGCGTAGCGGCTAGCGGGGGGCGTGAGACCCAGTACTTC.

This chain links TRBV30 with TRBJ1-6, with unresolved D. Germline V gene lookup returns CDR1 GTSNPN and CDR2 SVGIG (reference sequence). This CDR3 comprises 17 residues. V was shortened by 4 bases and J by 9 bases, with 25 bases between the two germline ends. The DNA for the CDR3 is TGTGCCTGGAACTCCCCGATGGATGGAACGCGGGGTTCACCCCTCCACTTT. Amino acid sequence: CAWNSPMDGTRGSPLHF.

The chain is built from TRBV10-3 and TRBJ1-5; tentatively, D is TRBD1 (5 bases). CDR3 length equals 17 residues. Germline V gene data show CDR1 as ENHRY and CDR2 as SYGVKD. V lost 2 bases and J lost 4, with 18 bases in between. DNA of the CDR3: TGTGCCATCAGTGAGCGGGGGGTCGGTAACATTAATCAGCCCCAGCATTTT. As protein: CAISERGVGNINQPQHF.

As regards this clone: Mismatch with germline at one junction end may stem from a read error. The chain carries TRBV5-1 and TRBJ2-1; a weak D match, TRBD1 (6 bases). The CDR3 sequence is 15 residues long. CDR1 is SGHRS, CDR2 YFSETQ, per germline. The CDR3 protein is CASSPYRASNNEQFF. In DNA, the CDR3 is TGCGCCAGCAGCCCCTACAGGGCCTCCAACAATGAGCAGTTCTTC.

This chain joins TRBV6-5 and TRBJ1-3, with D perhaps matching TRBD1 (5 bases). CDR3 length: 14 amino acids. V lost 5 bases and J lost 0, with 8 bases in between. Germline V gene lookup returns CDR1 MNHEY and CDR2 SVGAGI. CDR3 loop: CASSQGLSGNTIYF. CDR3 sequence (DNA): TGTGCCAGCAGTCAGGGCCTCTCTGGAAACACCATATATTTT.